The T cell receptor (beta chain) under discussion was sequenced for a study of spatial heterogeneity in lung cancer. Overall study context: Approximately 70 TRACERx patients with early, untreated non-small cell lung cancer donated samples. Study results and limitations: Compared with follow-up, resection was when ubiquitous expanded tumor TCRs appeared in blood more.

On this clonotype: No antigen is known for it.

Trimming removed 2 bases from V and 5 bases from J; junction bases left unmatched: 9. This CDR3 is built from 16 residues. Looked up from germline, CDR1 is SGHDN and CDR2 is FVKESK. Stated time point: blood at routine non-recurrence follow-up after resection. Researchers sequenced whole RNA taken from tumor, nontumor lung or frozen PBMC without sorting. Every TCR cDNA molecule carried a tag that served as a unique molecular identifier. A single record per CDR3 protein comes from TCRdb applying MiXCR to the 5' RACE reads. The sample contains 95,000 to 130,000 distinct CDR3 sequences, 12% of which appear only once.

This sequence was found in a male donor with early-stage non-small cell lung cancer. Sequenced here: PBMCs, sampled at follow-up. V and J are TRBV14 and TRBJ2-1; 7 positions agree with TRBD1. CDR3 amino acids: CASSQFMGTANNEQFF. CDR3 nucleotide sequence: TGTGCCAGCAGCCAATTTATGGGGACAGCGAACAATGAGCAGTTCTTC.